This TCR beta chain was identified in a study of blood T cells in healthy people across ages (dated by TCRdb to the mid-2010s). In terms of the full investigation: In model experiments, template switching captured roughly one uniquely barcoded TCR beta cDNA molecule for every two T cells. Four age groups were formed from the donors: young (average about 16 years), middle-aged (less than 40), aged (roughly 59) and long-lived (around 82). To track age-related changes in TCR beta repertoire diversity, the study relied on deep sequencing normalized with unique cDNA molecular identifiers. The study analyzed two additional independent replicas of 1 million unique cDNA reads from the same blood draw for two donors, one aged 18 to 29 and one aged 80 or older. To avoid experimental bias, donors of different ages were distributed randomly across sequencing lanes.

The donors were roughly 40 Caucasian individuals from Russia, aged roughly 6 to 100 years, who were systemically healthy. About 10 milliliters of peripheral blood were drawn from each donor into EDTA-treated Vacutainer tubes. Ficoll-Paque density-gradient centrifugation was used to isolate PBMCs, with at least 6 million per sample. Trizol reagent was used to extract total RNA from the PBMCs, yielding at least 6 micrograms per sample. Naive CD45RAhigh/CD27high T cell percentages were measured by flow cytometry on a PBMC aliquot from every donor. The library was prepared using 5' RACE. Sequencing was performed on an Illumina HiSeq 2500. The second PCR ran for roughly 7 to 11 cycles and used a J-beta primer mix along with a sample-barcoded 5' primer. A template-switch 5' adaptor carrying 12 random nucleotides introduced a unique molecular identifier onto each TCR beta cDNA molecule. Each sample yielded at least 2.5 million CDR3-containing paired-end reads. All of the RNA was converted into first-strand cDNA using the Mint cDNA synthesis kit, with a TRBC-specific oligonucleotide serving as the primer. Following uracil-DNA glycosylase treatment, a first 18-cycle PCR with universal primers M1SS and BC2_uni_R was performed on all cDNA. Per the source publication's procedure: Normalization of each sample was performed by random selection of 1 million high-quality reads, each carrying a distinct molecular identifier. Reads sharing molecular identifiers were discarded rather than binned into consensus sequences. MiTCR, set to a Q25 quality threshold and the strictest error-elimination algorithm, was used for CDR3 identification, clonotype clustering and error correction. A nonparametric unseen species model with Euler transformation was used to estimate lower-bound total TCR beta diversity. In-frame beta chains were kept once TCRdb had trimmed the public reads at Q25 with fastp and called clones with MiXCR. Each entry is one CDR3 protein sequence, shown with its most common DNA and genes. TCRdb's processing, not the study's, gives the V and J calls here. The sample yields 850,000 to 1,100,000 distinct CDR3 sequences; around two fifths were counted once. Clones ranked in the top ten supply around 14% of the sample.

Remarks on this clonotype: Its specific antigen is unknown. There are no base qualities to consult, and no much larger clone falls within one base.

General findings and caveats noted by the study authors: Compared with the aged group, the long-lived group had more naive CD4+ T cells, fewer expanded clones and increased TCR diversity, suggesting age selection. Estimates of total diversity based on one million sequenced T cells were regarded as lower bounds and as underestimates. Because donor CMV infection status was unknown, age-related changes in expanded clonotypes were potentially confounded. Observed TCR beta diversity correlated strongly with the percentage of naive T cells measured by flow cytometry. Bulk unsorted PBMC profiling prevented conclusive comparison of naive and antigen-experienced compartments. Observed TCR beta diversity per million T cells fell roughly linearly with age, and a significant reduction was already apparent by age roughly 40.

The receptor comes from a man younger than 30 in good health. The sequenced material came from blood.

The sequenced DNA: TGTGCCAGCAGCCACCCCCGGGACAGAGAGACCCAGTACTTC. Its protein reads: CASSHPRDRETQYF. This chain is built from TRBV2 and TRBJ2-5, with 7 middle bases fitting TRBD1. V has 6 bases trimmed and J has 4 bases trimmed; junction bases matching no gene number 8. The CDR3, from cysteine to phenylalanine, totals 14 residues. CDR3 DNA only is kept here, 42 bases in frame from base 1. The germline V gene yields SNHLY for CDR1 and FYNNEI for CDR2.